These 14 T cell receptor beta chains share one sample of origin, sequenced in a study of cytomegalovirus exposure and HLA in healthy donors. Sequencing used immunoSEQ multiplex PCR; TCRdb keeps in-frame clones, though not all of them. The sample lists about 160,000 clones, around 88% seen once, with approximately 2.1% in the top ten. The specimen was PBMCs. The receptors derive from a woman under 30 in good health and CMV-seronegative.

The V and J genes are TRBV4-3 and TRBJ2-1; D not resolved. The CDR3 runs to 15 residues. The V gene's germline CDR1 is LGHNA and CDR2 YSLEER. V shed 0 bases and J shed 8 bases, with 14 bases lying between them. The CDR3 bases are TGCGCCAGCAGCCAAGATCTAAGCTATCTTTATGAGCAGTTCTTC. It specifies CASSQDLSYLYEQFF.

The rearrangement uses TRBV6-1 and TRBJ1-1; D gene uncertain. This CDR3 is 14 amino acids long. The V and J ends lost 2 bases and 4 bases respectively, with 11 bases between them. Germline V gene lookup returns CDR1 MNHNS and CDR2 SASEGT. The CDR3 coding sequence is TGTGCCAGCAGTGAAAGTGGGGAGGCCACTGAAGCTTTCTTT. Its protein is CASSESGEATEAFF.

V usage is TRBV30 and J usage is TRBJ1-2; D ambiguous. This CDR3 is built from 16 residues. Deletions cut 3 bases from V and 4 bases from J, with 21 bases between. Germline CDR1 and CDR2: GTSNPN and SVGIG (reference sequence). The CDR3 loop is CAWRALRATGGYGYTF. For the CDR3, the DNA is TGTGCCTGGAGGGCCTTGAGGGCAACCGGTGGCTATGGCTACACCTTC. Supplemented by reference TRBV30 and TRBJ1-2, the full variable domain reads SQTIHQWPATLVQPVGSPLSLECTVEGTSNPNLYWYRQAAGRGLQLLFYSVGIGQISSEVPQNLSASRPQDRQFILSSKKLLLSDSGFYLCAWRALRATGGYGYTFGSGTRLTVV.

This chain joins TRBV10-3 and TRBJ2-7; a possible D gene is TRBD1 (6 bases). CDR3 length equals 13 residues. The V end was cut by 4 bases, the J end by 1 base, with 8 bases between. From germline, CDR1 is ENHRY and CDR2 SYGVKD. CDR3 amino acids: CAISGTDSYEQYF. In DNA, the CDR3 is TGTGCCATCAGTGGGACAGATTCCTACGAGCAGTACTTC.

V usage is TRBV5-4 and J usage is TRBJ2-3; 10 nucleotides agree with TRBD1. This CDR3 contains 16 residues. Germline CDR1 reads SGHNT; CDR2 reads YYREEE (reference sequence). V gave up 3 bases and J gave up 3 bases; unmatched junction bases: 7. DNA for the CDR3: TGTGCCAGCAGCTCTTTGACAGGGGGCCTAACAGATACGCAGTATTTT. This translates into CASSSLTGGLTDTQYF.

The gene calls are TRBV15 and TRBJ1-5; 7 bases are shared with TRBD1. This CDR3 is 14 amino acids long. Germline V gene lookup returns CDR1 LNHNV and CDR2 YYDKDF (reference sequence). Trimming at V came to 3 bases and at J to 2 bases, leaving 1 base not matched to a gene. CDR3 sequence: CATSRGTGNQPQHF. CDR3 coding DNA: TGTGCCACCAGCAGGGGGACAGGCAATCAGCCCCAGCATTTT.

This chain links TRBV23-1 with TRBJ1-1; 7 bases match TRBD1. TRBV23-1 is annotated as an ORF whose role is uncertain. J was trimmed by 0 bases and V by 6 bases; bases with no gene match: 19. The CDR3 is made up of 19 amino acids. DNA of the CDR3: TGCGCCAGCAGCCTAAGGCTCCGGGACAGCCTTCCCTTGAACACTGAAGCTTTCTTT. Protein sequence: CASSLRLRDSLPLNTEAFF.

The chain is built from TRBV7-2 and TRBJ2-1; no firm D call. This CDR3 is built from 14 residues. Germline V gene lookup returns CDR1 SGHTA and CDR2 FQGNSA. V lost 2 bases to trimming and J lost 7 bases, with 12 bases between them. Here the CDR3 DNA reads TGTGCCAGCAGCTTAATTAGCTACGTGAATGAGCAGTTCTTC. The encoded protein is CASSLISYVNEQFF.

CDR3 sequence (DNA): TGCGCCAGCAGCTCATCCGGGACAGGGCTCGAAAAACTGTTTTTT. Residues: CASSSSGTGLEKLFF. The V gene is TRBV5-1, the J gene TRBJ1-4, with 9 bases matching TRBD1. The V gene's germline CDR1 is SGHRS and CDR2 YFSETQ. This CDR3 has 15 amino acids. V lost 3 bases, J lost 8 bases, and 8 bases stayed unmatched.

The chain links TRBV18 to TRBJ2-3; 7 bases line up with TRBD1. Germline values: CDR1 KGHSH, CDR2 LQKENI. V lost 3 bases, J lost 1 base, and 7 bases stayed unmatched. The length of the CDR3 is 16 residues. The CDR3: CASSPLGGWGTDTQYF. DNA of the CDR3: TGTGCCAGCTCACCTCTAGGGGGCTGGGGCACAGATACGCAGTATTTT.

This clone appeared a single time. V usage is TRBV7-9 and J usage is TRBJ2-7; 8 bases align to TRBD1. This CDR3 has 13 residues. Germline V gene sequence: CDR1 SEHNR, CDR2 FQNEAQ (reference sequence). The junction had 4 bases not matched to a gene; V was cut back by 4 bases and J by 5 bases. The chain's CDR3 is CASSWTGKDEQYF. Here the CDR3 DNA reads TGTGCCAGCAGCTGGACAGGGAAAGACGAGCAGTACTTC. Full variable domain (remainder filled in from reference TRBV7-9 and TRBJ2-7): DTGVSQNPRHKITKRGQNVTFRCDPISEHNRLYWYRQTLGQGPEFLTYFQNEAQLEKSRLLSDRFSAERPKGSFSTLEIQRTEQGDSAMYLCASSWTGKDEQYFGPGTRLTVT.

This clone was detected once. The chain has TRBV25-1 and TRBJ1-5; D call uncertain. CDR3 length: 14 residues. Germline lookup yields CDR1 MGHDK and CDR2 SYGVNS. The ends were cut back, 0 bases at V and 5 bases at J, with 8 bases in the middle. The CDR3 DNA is TGTGCCAGCAGTGAATATGGGAGGGATCAGCCCCAGCATTTT. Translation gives CASSEYGRDQPQHF. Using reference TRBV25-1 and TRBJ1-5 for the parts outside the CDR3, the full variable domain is EADIYQTPRYLVIGTGKKITLECSQTMGHDKMYWYQQDPGMELHLIHYSYGVNSTEKGDLSSESTVSRIRTEHFPLTLESARPSHTSQYLCASSEYGRDQPQHFGDGTRLSIL.

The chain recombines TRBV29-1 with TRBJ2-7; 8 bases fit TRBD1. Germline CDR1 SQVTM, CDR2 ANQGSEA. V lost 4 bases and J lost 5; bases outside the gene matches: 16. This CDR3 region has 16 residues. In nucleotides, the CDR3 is TGCAGCGTTGGGTTGGGTCCGGGACAGGTCTCTGACGAGCAGTACTTC. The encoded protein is CSVGLGPGQVSDEQYF.

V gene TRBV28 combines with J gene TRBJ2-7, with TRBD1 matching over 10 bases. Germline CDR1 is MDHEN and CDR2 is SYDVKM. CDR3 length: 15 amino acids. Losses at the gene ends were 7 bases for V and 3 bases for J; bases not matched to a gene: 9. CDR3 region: CASTPQGQGYYEQYF. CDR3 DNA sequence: TGTGCCAGCACACCCCAGGGACAGGGGTACTACGAGCAGTACTTC. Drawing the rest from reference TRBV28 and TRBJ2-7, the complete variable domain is DVKVTQSSRYLVKRTGEKVFLECVQDMDHENMFWYRQDPGLGLRLIYFSYDVKMKEKGDIPEGYSVSREKKERFSLILESASTNQTSMYLCASTPQGQGYYEQYFGPGTRLTVT.